The present T cell receptor beta chain was sequenced within a study of T-cell reconstitution after alpha-beta-depleted transplantation in children (dated by TCRdb to about 2016). With regard to the full study: Using TCR repertoire profiling, the study followed T-cell immune reconstitution in a quantitative way in children after TCRalphabeta/CD19-depleted allogeneic hematopoietic cell transplantation. On the study overall, not on this receptor specifically: Over subsequent months, a decline in hyperexpanded clone frequencies was noted, and after one year, T-cell counts and TCRbeta diversity were mostly ascribed to newly produced T cells. Apparently early alphabetaT-cell count recovery about two months after transplant reportedly relied on only several hundred rapidly expanded clones derived from non-depleted graft cells. In some patients, the high TCRbeta diversity seen at day 60 was put down to recipient T cells and intrathymic progenitors that had survived conditioning.

The CDR1 and CDR2 encoded by the germline V gene are LGHNA and YSLEER. The CDR3 contains 14 residues, cysteine and phenylalanine counted. Of the read, only the CDR3 DNA is kept; its 42 bases are in frame from base 1. This clonotype was observed many times. What antigen it recognizes has not been identified. The junction departs from the called germline gene at one end, perhaps through a read error. The library relied on PCR. The sequencer listed for this sample is Illumina HiSeq 2500. To normalize quantification of the TCRbeta repertoire, the TCR libraries were built with molecular barcoding that relied on unique molecular identifiers. In-frame beta chains were kept once TCRdb had trimmed the public reads at Q25 with fastp and called clones with MiXCR. Rows merge per CDR3 protein into single entries with the most common DNA and genes. The sample table contains several thousand distinct CDR3 sequences; only one count was recorded for about an eighth of them. The leading ten clones occupy approximately 51% of the sample.

What the time point label conveys for this sample: day 60 (about 2 months) after transplantation. Explained via the paper, the treatment or condition label denotes: allogeneic hematopoietic cell transplantation with graft depleted of TCRalphabeta T cells and CD19 B cells. TCRalphabeta/CD19-depleted allogeneic hematopoietic cell grafts were given to the transplant recipients, all of whom were children. The sample consisted of PBMCs, mostly from graft donor cells, taken 60 days after TCRalphabeta/CD19-depleted stem cell transplant. The sequence came from a patient aged 2-15 years who had a stem cell transplant for inherited bone marrow failure, so the T cells may come from the graft donor. Recombination linked TRBV4-3 to TRBJ2-3, with the D gene not clear enough to name. The nucleotides read TGCGTCAGCCCCCTCGTGGGAAATTCAGATACGCAGTATTTT. Translated, it gives CVSPLVGNSDTQYF.